This T cell receptor beta chain originates from a study of CD8 T cells in Susac syndrome. It was with random hexamers that roughly 0.5 to 1 ug RNA was reverse transcribed. One entry per CDR3 protein, called by TCRdb with MiXCR from the immunoSEQ multiplex PCR reads. The data hold about 50,000 distinct CDR3 sequences, with about 92% observed a single time. Trimming at V came to 4 bases and at J to 0 bases, leaving 5 bases not matched to a gene. The CDR3 is made up of 15 amino acids. Germline V gene data show CDR1 as MGHRA and CDR2 as YSYEKL. The sequencing sample was made of CD8+ T cells from PBMCs. This receptor was identified in a human donor with multiple sclerosis. The chain has TRBV4-1 and TRBJ1-2, with 7 bases aligning to TRBD1. CDR3 sequence: CASSPGTETNYGYTF. The CDR3, as DNA: TGCGCCAGCAGCCCTGGGACAGAGACTAACTATGGCTACACCTTC.